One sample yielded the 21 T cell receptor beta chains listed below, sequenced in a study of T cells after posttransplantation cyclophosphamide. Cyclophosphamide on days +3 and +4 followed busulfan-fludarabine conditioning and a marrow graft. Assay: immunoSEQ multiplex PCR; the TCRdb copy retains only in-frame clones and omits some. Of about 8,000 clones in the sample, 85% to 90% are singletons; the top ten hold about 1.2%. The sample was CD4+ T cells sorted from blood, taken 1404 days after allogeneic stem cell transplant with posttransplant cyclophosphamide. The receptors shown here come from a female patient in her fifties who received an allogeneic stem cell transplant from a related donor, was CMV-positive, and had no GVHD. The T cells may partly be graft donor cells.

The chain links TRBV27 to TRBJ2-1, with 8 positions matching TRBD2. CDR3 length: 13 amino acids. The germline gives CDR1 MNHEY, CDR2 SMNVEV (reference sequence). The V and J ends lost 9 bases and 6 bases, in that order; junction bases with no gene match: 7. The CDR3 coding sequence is TGTGCCAGTAGGACTAGCAGGGTCAATGAGCAGTTCTTC. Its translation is CASRTSRVNEQFF.

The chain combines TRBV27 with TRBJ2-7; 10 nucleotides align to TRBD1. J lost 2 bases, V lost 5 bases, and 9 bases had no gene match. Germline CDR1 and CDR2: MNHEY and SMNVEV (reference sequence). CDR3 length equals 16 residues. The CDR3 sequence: CASSPDRGQGTYEQYF. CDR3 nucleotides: TGTGCCAGCAGTCCAGATAGGGGACAGGGGACCTACGAGCAGTACTTC.

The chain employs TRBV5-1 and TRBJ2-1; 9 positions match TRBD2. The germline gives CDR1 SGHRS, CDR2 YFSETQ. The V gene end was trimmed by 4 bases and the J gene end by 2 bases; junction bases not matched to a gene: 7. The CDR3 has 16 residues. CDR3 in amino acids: CASSPRLAEAYNEQFF. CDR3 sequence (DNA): TGCGCCAGCAGCCCAAGACTAGCGGAGGCCTACAATGAGCAGTTCTTC.

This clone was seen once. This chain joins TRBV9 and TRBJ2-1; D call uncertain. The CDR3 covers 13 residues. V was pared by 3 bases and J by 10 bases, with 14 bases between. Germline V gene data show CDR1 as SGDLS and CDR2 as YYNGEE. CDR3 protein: CASSAFVRTEQFF. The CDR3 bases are TGTGCCAGCAGCGCCTTCGTACGAACAGAGCAGTTCTTC.

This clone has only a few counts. CDR3 sequence: CASSATSHGGIGEQFF. In DNA form, the CDR3 reads TGTGCCAGCAGCGCCACTTCCCACGGGGGGATTGGTGAGCAGTTCTTC. The chain has TRBV7-3 and TRBJ2-1, with 7 bases matching TRBD2. The ends lost 5 bases at V and 9 bases at J; junction bases unmatched: 16. This CDR3 is 16 amino acids long. Germline V CDR1 and CDR2: SGHTA, FQGTGA.

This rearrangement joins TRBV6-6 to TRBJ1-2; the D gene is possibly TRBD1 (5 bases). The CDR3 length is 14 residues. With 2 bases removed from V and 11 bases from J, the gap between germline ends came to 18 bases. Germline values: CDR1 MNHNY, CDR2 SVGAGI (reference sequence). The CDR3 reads CASSYGTADTQYTF. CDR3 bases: TGTGCCAGCAGTTACGGAACCGCGGACACCCAGTACACCTTC.

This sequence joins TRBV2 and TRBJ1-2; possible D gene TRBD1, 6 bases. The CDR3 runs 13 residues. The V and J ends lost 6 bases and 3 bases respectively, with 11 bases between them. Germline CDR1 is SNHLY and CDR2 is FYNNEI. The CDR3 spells CASSYRTDYGYTF. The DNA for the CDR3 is TGTGCCAGCAGCTACAGGACAGACTATGGCTACACCTTC. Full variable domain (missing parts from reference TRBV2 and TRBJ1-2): EPEVTQTPSHQVTQMGQEVILRCVPISNHLYFYWYRQILGQKVEFLVSFYNNEISEKSEIFDDQFSVERPDGSNFTLKIRSTKLEDSAMYFCASSYRTDYGYTFGSGTRLTVV.

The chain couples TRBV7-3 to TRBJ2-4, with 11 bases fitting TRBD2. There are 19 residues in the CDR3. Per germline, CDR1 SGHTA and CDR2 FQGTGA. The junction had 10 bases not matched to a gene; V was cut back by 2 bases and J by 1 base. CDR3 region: CASSLRLAGGSRAKNIQYF. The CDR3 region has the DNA TGTGCCAGCAGCTTACGCCTAGCGGGAGGTTCACGGGCCAAAAACATTCAGTACTTC.

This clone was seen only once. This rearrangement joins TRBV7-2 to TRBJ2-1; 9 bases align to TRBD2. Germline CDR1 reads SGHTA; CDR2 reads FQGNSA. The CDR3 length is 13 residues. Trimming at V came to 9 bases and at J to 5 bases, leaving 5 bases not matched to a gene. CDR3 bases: TGTGCCAGTGGAGCGGGAGGTAACAATGAGCAGTTCTTC. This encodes CASGAGGNNEQFF.

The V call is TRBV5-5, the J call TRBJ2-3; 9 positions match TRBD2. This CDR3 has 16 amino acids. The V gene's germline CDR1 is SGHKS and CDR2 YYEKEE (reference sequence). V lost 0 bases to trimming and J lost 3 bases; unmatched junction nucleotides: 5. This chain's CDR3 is CASSLGIAGVTDTQYF. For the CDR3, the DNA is TGTGCCAGCAGCTTGGGCATAGCGGGAGTAACAGATACGCAGTATTTT.

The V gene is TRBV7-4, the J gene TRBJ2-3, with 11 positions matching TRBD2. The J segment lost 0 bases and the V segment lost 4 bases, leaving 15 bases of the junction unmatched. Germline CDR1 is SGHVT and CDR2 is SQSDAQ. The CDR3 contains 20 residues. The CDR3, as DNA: TGTGCCAGCAGCTCTAGTTATTCACCCGGGACTAGCGGTAGCACAGATACGCAGTATTTT. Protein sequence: CASSSSYSPGTSGSTDTQYF.

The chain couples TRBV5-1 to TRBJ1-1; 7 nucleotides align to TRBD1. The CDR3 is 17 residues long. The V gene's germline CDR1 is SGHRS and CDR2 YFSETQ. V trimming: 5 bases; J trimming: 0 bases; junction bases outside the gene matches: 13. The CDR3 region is CASRFIPGQRLNTEAFF. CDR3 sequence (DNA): TGCGCCAGCAGATTCATCCCGGGACAGAGATTGAACACTGAAGCTTTCTTT.

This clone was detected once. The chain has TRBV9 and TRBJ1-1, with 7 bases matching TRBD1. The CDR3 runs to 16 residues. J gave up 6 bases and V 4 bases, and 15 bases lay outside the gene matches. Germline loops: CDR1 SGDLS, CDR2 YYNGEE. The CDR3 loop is CASSPRIQGPRAEAFF. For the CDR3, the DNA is TGTGCCAGCAGCCCTAGGATACAGGGGCCCAGGGCTGAAGCTTTCTTT.

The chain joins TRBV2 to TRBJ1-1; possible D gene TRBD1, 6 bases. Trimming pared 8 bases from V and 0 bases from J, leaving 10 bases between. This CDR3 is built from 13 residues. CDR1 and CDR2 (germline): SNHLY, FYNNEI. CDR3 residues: CASGGDMNTEAFF. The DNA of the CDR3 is TGTGCCAGCGGGGGGGACATGAACACTGAAGCTTTCTTT.

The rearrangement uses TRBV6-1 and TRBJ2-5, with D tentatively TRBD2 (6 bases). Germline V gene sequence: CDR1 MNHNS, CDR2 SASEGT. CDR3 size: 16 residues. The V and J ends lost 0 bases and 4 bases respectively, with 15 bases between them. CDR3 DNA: TGTGCCAGCAGTGAAGCCTTGCGGGGTGGCAGAGAGACCCAGTACTTC. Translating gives CASSEALRGGRETQYF.

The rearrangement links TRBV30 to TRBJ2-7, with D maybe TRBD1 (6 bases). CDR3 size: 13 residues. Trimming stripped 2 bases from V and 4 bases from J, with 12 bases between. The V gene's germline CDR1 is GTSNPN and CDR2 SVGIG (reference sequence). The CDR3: CAWSIGDRYEQYF. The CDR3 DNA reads TGTGCCTGGAGTATCGGTGACAGGTACGAGCAGTACTTC.

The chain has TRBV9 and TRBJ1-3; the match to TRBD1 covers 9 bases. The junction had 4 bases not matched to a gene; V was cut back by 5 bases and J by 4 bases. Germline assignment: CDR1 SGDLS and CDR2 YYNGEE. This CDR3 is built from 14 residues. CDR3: CASRGQGDGNTIYF. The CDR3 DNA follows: TGTGCCAGCAGGGGACAGGGTGACGGAAACACCATATATTTT.

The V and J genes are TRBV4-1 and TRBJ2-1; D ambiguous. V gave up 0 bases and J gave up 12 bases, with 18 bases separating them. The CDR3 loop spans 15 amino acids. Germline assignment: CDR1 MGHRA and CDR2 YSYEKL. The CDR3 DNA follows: TGCGCCAGCAGCCAAGAGGCTTCCGGGTTTCCCTGGCAGTTCTTC. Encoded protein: CASSQEASGFPWQFF.

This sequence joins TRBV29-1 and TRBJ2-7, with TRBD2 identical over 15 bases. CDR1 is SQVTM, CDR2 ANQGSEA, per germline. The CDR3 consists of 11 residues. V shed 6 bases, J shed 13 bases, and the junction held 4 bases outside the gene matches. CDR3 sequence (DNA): TGCAGCGTCGGACTAGCGGGAGGGTTCTACTTC. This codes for CSVGLAGGFYF.

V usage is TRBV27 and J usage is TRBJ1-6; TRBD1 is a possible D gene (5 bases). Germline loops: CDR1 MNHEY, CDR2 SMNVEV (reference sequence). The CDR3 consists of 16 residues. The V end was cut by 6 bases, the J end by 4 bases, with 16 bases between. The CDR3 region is CASRPGAGVYNSPLHF. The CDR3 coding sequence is TGTGCCAGCAGACCGGGCGCGGGGGTTTATAATTCACCCCTCCACTTT.

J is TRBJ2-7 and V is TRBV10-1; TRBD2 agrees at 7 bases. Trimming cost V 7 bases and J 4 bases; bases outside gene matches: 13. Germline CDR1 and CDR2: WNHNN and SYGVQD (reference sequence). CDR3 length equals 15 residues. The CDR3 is CASMGGDYELYEQYF. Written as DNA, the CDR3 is TGCGCCAGCATGGGGGGGGACTATGAACTTTACGAGCAGTACTTC.